This T cell receptor beta chain emerged from a study of cytomegalovirus exposure and HLA in healthy donors listed by TCRdb under 2017. With respect to the entire study: An earlier analysis of more than 550 of the donors reported roughly 300 Gb of sequence data and around 110 million unique TCR beta sequences obtained from about 180 million T cells. About 310 gigabases of sequencing data and tens of millions of unique TCR sequences were included in an early release covering about 620 HLA-typed donors. Of the 300 to 500 genotyped donors, 81% were placed in the genetic ancestry cluster associated with self-reported Caucasian donors. The study aimed to test whether cataloging public T cell receptors could reveal signatures of past pathogen exposure. Using immunosequencing, the study profiled T cell repertoires from about 650 subjects and related those repertoires to cytomegalovirus serostatus. Besides the first cohort of roughly 640 subjects, a separate validation cohort made up of about 120 different subjects was used. To predict cytomegalovirus infection status, the study combined high-throughput TCR immunosequencing, statistical association of individual TCRs with disease status, and machine learning. A later analysis re-analyzed previously published TCR beta repertoires from 500 to 700 donors and added high-resolution HLA genotyping to study TCR occurrence patterns. Rather than using new phenotypic data, the later analysis identified candidate immune exposures from TCR beta sequences and from how often those sequences occurred across donors. An earlier analysis of some 500 of the donors applied high-throughput TCR beta sequencing to assess whether each TCR beta V gene segment acted as functional or pseudogenic. Donor age, sex, ethnicity and CMV serostatus were compiled alongside the repertoire data. In a later genetic analysis, genome-wide SNP genotypes for about 65% of the 666 donors were used, and that subset was treated as a discovery cohort. All discovery cohort repertoires had been generated using a single sequencing platform. HLA typing covered class I and class II loci at four-digit resolution. The number of typed donors differed by locus: about 620-640 for A, B, C, DRB1 and DQB1; about 520 for DQA1; 606 for DPA1; and some 430 for DPB1. Roughly 5 DR-DQ haplotypes were treated as single units for association and clustering because of strong linkage in the cohort. Across 398 genotyped donors of the cohort, an average of about 240,000 unique TCR beta nucleotide sequences per donor were sequenced, and about a sixth of those sequences were non-productive.

About this clone itself: Its binding antigen is unknown. The record has no base qualities; no much larger clone is one base away.

The CDR3 contains 16 residues, cysteine and phenylalanine counted. Left in the record is the CDR3 DNA by itself, 48 bases read in frame from the first base. CDR1 and CDR2 are read off the germline V gene (reference sequence) as MNHEY and SMNVEV. Trimmed from V: 5 bases; trimmed from J: 5 bases; junction bases lacking a gene match: 11. General study outcomes and caveats: Specific HLA alleles were associated with 15,000 to 20,000 TCR beta sequences at a false discovery rate of 0.05 in a later analysis. Compared with equally common non-associated chains, HLA-associated TCR beta chains in a later analysis were more clonally expanded and had lower generation probabilities. HLA typing was unavailable for some donors at each locus, so association tests used only the typed subset. A cluster of highly shared sequence variants was judged likely to be a technical artifact of the sequencing pipeline. In a later analysis, several top co-occurrence clusters were reported to appear linked to parvovirus B19, influenza, CMV and Epstein-Barr virus. The authors suggested that the approach could potentially be generalized to other disease states and immunological phenotypes. Linkage disequilibrium might explain the correlated functional status among segregating V segments, but an unknown experimental factor could not be ruled out. The 87-base-pair reads could not distinguish some IMGT-functional V segments, including TRBV6-2 and TRBV6-3, so those segments were excluded. The study listed approximately 160 TCR beta chains as associated with cytomegalovirus. Most CMV-associated TCR beta chains appeared to be HLA-restricted in a later analysis, and the HLA associations seemed to be driven largely by CMV exposure. In an earlier analysis of approximately 600 of the donors, most TCR beta V segments were observed in productive rearrangements about 87% or about 30% of the time, broadly matching IMGT annotations. Because counts were too low, roughly 16 rarely observed V segments, including chromosome 9 orphons, were left out of the earlier analysis of some 600 of the donors. Presence/absence analyses assumed roughly uniform sequencing depth across donors, an assumption that may not hold. While some public TCRs were present in many individuals, most TCR sequences turned up only very rarely across donors. A further reported finding was that TCR beta sequences accurately predicted the HLA-A and HLA-B alleles for most subjects in the first cohort. For the cohort, immune exposure information was limited to CMV serostatus. Only TCR beta chains were sequenced in this cohort, and the absence of alpha or paired-chain data limited detectable features. Strong co-occurrence of HLA alleles, especially DR and DQ, made assigning TCR associations to individual alleles difficult. According to a later genetic analysis, donors in an Asian-associated ancestry cluster had fewer N-insertions in productive TCRs than the roughly 700-donor mean. An association between a missense DCLRE1C variant and V-gene and J-gene trimming of TCR beta chains was found in a later genetic analysis and replicated in an independent cohort. The classifier was reported to diagnose cytomegalovirus status with high specificity and sensitivity in both the original cohort and the validation cohort. In a later analysis, the rate of TCR association differed among HLA loci, with DRB1 alleles having the most associated TCRs and HLA-C alleles having the fewest. A few of the identified cytomegalovirus-associated TCR beta chains were confirmed in vitro to be specific for cytomegalovirus antigens.

The cohort comprised 710 or so healthy bone marrow donors. At the time of sampling, every cohort member was nominally healthy, though immune exposures that went unrecorded were likely present. The donor was CMV seropositive and was included in the group of around 300 seropositive cohort members. Each donor provided a peripheral blood sample, and peripheral blood mononuclear cells were used for TCR beta sequencing. The Qiagen DNeasy Blood Extraction Kit was used to extract genomic DNA from the blood cell samples. Library generation was performed with the immunoSEQ multiplex PCR assay. The multiplex PCR relied on a mix of 60 forward primers for TCR Vbeta segments and 13 reverse primers for TCR Jbeta segments. The CDR3 region of rearranged TCR beta genes was amplified from genomic DNA with a multiplex PCR assay. Amplified TCR beta libraries were sequenced as 87-base-pair reads on the Illumina HiSeq System. Regarding the original processing steps: Across the roughly 640 repertoires, a later analysis counted tens of millions of unique TCR beta chains, about 10 million of which were shared by at least two donors. Raw reads were error-corrected and collapsed into unique sequences by a nearest-neighbor algorithm in which closely related sequences were merged to remove PCR and sequencing errors. CDR3 sequences were aligned to IMGT reference sequences to assign V, D and J gene segments. For a sequence to be retained, at least a six-nucleotide match to both a V gene segment and a J gene segment was required. A rearrangement was called productive if the CDR3 had no stop codons and remained in frame with V and J, and every other rearrangement was called non-productive. Following IMGT convention, CDR3 was defined as the stretch from the second conserved V-encoded cysteine to the conserved J-encoded phenylalanine. The earlier analysis of about 570 of the donors excluded any sequence lacking an unambiguous match to a single V gene segment. In an earlier analysis of about 590 of the donors, a V segment was called functional when productive rearrangements were above 56.7%, and segregating when the standard deviation between donors exceeded 5%. A statistical classification framework was built for diagnosing cytomegalovirus status from the catalog of TCR beta chain sequences. In a later analysis, TCR nucleotide sequences were compared against IMGT/GENE-DB human TR gene sequences so that V and J genes could be assigned. A later analysis assigned CDR3 sequences and most-parsimonious VDJ recombination scenarios with the TCRdist pipeline. In a later analysis, every TCR beta chain was defined by the combination of its CDR3 amino acid sequence and its V-gene family, and reads without a unique V-gene family were dropped. A later analysis removed 500 to 600 highly shared, low-generation-probability nucleotide sequences to deal with suspected cross-contamination and a sequencing artifact. A later analysis calculated a clonal expansion index for each public chain from normalized within-repertoire ranks of inferred template counts. In a later analysis, generation probabilities were computed with a VDJ recombination model fitted to out-of-frame rearrangements, and the resulting probabilities were checked against IGoR. In a later analysis, TCR-TCR, TCR-HLA and TCR-CMV co-occurrence was scored with hypergeometric tests, and a repertoire-size bias correction was applied to TCR pairs. False discovery rates were estimated in a later analysis by permuting HLA or CMV assignments 20 times. A later analysis grouped co-occurring TCRs with DBSCAN, adding TCRdist sequence similarity when clustering within HLA-allele-positive subsets. For co-occurrence clustering, repertoires with fewer than 30,000 or more than 120,000 public chains were excluded, along with four to six repertoires with anomalous nucleotide sharing. The table comes from immuneACCESS by way of TCRdb, which keeps in-frame sequences with V and J called. Part of the clones is missing from these tables; in studies checked, under half for an unresolved V gene and the rest for unknown reasons. V, J and clone size are those of that table, while D and trimming were read from the DNA. The sample has around 81,000 clones on record, around 58% of them singletons. The leading ten clones occupy approximately 5.7% of the sample.

The source is a man aged 25-40 years in good health and CMV-seropositive. The material sequenced was PBMCs. The receptor chain draws on TRBV27 and TRBJ2-1; TRBD2 matches 8 bases in the middle. CDR3 loop: CASSAPGGRADNEQFF. The nucleotide sequence reads as follows: TGTGCCAGCAGTGCGCCGGGGGGGAGGGCCGACAATGAGCAGTTCTTC.